This T cell receptor beta chain originates from a study of molecular identifiers for immune sequencing clone quantification. Study-wide results and limits: Spiked Jurkat TCR RNA equal to one cell could reportedly be picked out among 1 million or so naive cells. Clones of above 20 RNA copies carried over 99% of effector molecules; in naive cells they carried under 1%.

V lost 5 bases, J lost 3 bases, and 13 bases lay in between. Germline CDR1 and CDR2: SEHNR and FQNEAQ (reference sequence). This CDR3 spans 14 amino acids. Of note for this clonotype: Its specificity is not known.

Naive CD8 libraries were made from 20,000 to 1,000,000 sorted cells, and they used 10%, 30% or 50% RNA. Library preparation followed earlier protocols using designated TCR primers. TCRdb independently ran MiXCR on the PCR reads; one entry per CDR3 protein. The sample holds about 100,000 distinct CDR3 sequences, roughly 38% seen once. This receptor was taken from a human donor in good health. Some libraries in this study had Jurkat cell RNA spiked in. Sequencing was performed on naive CD8+ T cells from blood, with Jurkat cell RNA spiked in. Stated subset: FACS-sorted CD8+CD4-CCR7+CD45RA+ naive T cells. This sequence joins TRBV7-9 and TRBJ2-5; a weak D match, TRBD1 (6 bases). DNA for the CDR3: TGTGCCAGCAGCGATCCAAAGGGGGAAGAGACCCAGTACTTC. Translated: CASSDPKGEETQYF.